This is a list of T cell receptor beta chains from one sample in a study of T cell responses to AZD1222 COVID-19 vaccine. The method was immunoSEQ multiplex PCR; TCRdb's version includes in-frame clones alone and lacks a portion of them. Of 170,000 or so clones listed, roughly 87% are singletons. The input for sequencing was peripheral blood, taken on day 0 of AZD1222 vaccination. The receptor source for this set is an adult in good health. Each CDR3 is given with its conserved first and last residue. The order of the fields is V gene, CDR3 length, CDR3 protein.

TRBV18 13 CASSPGNNQPQHF
TRBV7-2 16 CASSLGLAGAEKTQYF
TRBV18 15 CASSEGQWHNSPLHF
TRBV2 13 CASSPGGNTEAFF
TRBV7-8 15 CASSEGGGPTGELFF
TRBV15 15 CATSRELRGIYGYTF
TRBV4-1 14 CASSPTAGVDEQYF
TRBV7-9 17 CASKKPVRGSSYNEQFF
TRBV6-5 13 CASSTPGQGVAFF
TRBV11-2 14 CASSFSDMNYGYTF
TRBV7-3 15 CASSFQGGGITEAFF
TRBV27 15 CASGNRQGANYGYTF
TRBV18 16 CASSPPGVNPNEKLFF
TRBV5-5 18 CASSYQLIEHRSNQPQHF
TRBV6-5 12 CASSRQGYGYTF
TRBV15 18 CATSGLLAGAGDTGELFF
TRBV6-2/TRBV6-3 15 CASSWPGQGHYGYTF
TRBV28 18 CASSLWGKDISSGNTIYF
TRBV29-1 11 CSVGASQGYTF
TRBV30 16 CAWNTASGSVRYEQYF
TRBV7-3 14 CASSPTAGQGIYTF
TRBV5-1 14 CATPVRFGGQPQHF
TRBV2 19 CASSLPWGTQGATAYEQYF
TRBV7-9 14 CASEATGAIDTQYF
TRBV30 13 CAWSVSGQQPQHF
TRBV5-1 15 CASSLAASNTGELFF
TRBV14 15 CASSQVSFSNYGYTF
TRBV4-2 15 CASSQDAGVADTQYF
TRBV30 14 CAWSAGSISYEQYF
TRBV19 14 CASNLGPLNTEAFF
TRBV19 14 CASRTGSGYSPLHF
TRBV6-1 14 CASSELSGSTEAFF
TRBV12-3/TRBV12-4 12 CASRGTGFEQFF
TRBV19 15 CASSIGASSYNEQFF
TRBV6-5 15 CASSYSPYSNQPQHF
TRBV9 16 CASSYDRRDSGNTIYF